This passage covers 22 T cell receptor beta chains from one sample sequenced in a study of blood T cell repertoires in COVID-19. This table comes from immunoSEQ multiplex PCR, and its TCRdb copy is limited to in-frame clones, with some not included. Here the sample spans a few hundred thousand clones, approximately 89% being singletons. Sequencing used peripheral blood. These receptors were collected from a woman aged 45-59 years who had recovered from COVID-19.

V usage is TRBV5-1 and J usage is TRBJ2-2; tentative D call: TRBD1 (6 bases). V was clipped by 6 bases and J by 4 bases, with 13 bases between them. The CDR3 has 14 amino acids. Germline loops: CDR1 SGHRS, CDR2 YFSETQ. CDR3 nucleotide sequence: TGCGCCAGCAACCGGGACACATCCACCGGGGAGCTGTTTTTT. Protein sequence: CASNRDTSTGELFF.

The chain recombines TRBV5-1 with TRBJ1-2, with 9 bases aligning to TRBD1. Germline V CDR1 and CDR2: SGHRS, YFSETQ. Trimming removed 4 bases from V and 7 bases from J; junction bases left unmatched: 11. The CDR3 spans 15 residues. This chain's CDR3 is CASSEGQGIPVGYTF. In nucleotides, the CDR3 is TGCGCCAGCAGCGAAGGACAGGGGATCCCTGTTGGCTACACCTTC.

This clone was counted a single time. This sequence joins TRBV6-2 or TRBV6-3 and TRBJ1-4; TRBD1 is a possible D gene (5 bases). The CDR3 contains 15 residues. CDR1 and CDR2 from the germline V gene are MNHEY and SVGEGT. Trimming stripped 6 bases from V and 3 bases from J, with 14 bases between. The CDR3 here is CASSFQGGANEKLFF. The CDR3 DNA follows: TGTGCCAGCAGCTTCCAGGGTGGCGCTAATGAAAAACTGTTTTTT.

The rearrangement uses TRBV27 and TRBJ2-1; 11 nucleotides match TRBD1. This CDR3 comprises 19 residues. Germline V gives CDR1 MNHEY, CDR2 SMNVEV (reference sequence). V lost 6 bases and J lost 0; bases outside the gene matches: 13. CDR3 DNA sequence: TGTGCCAGCAGCCCGGACAGGGGGCTTTTTTTGAGCTCCTACAATGAGCAGTTCTTC. Its protein product is CASSPDRGLFLSSYNEQFF.

CDR3 residues: CASSFGQGPYQPQHF. Here the CDR3 DNA reads TGTGCCAGTAGTTTTGGACAGGGGCCTTATCAGCCCCAGCATTTT. The V gene is TRBV19, the J gene TRBJ1-5; 9 bases fit TRBD1. The CDR3 extends over 15 amino acids. CDR1 is LNHDA and CDR2 is SQIVND in the germline V gene (reference sequence). J was trimmed by 5 bases and V by 5 bases; bases with no gene match: 7.

This clone appeared once. In DNA form, the CDR3 reads TGCAGTGCTAGTTTAGTTAATGAGCAGTTCTTC. Its translation: CSASLVNEQFF. V and J are TRBV20-1 and TRBJ2-1; D is uncertain. Trimming took off 3 bases at V and 7 bases at J, with 7 bases between the two ends. The CDR3 extends over 11 amino acids. CDR1 DFQATT and CDR2 SNEGSKA come from the germline V gene (reference sequence).

This rearrangement joins TRBV28 to TRBJ2-1; no reliable D call. Germline CDR1 and CDR2: MDHEN and SYDVKM. The CDR3 contains 13 residues. Trimming left V 5 bases short and J 8 bases short, with 13 bases between. The CDR3 loop is CASSHPNFYEQFF. CDR3 in DNA: TGTGCCAGCAGTCACCCAAACTTCTATGAGCAGTTCTTC. Variable domain in full (rest from reference TRBV28 and TRBJ2-1): DVKVTQSSRYLVKRTGEKVFLECVQDMDHENMFWYRQDPGLGLRLIYFSYDVKMKEKGDIPEGYSVSREKKERFSLILESASTNQTSMYLCASSHPNFYEQFFGPGTRLTVL.

The chain recombines TRBV7-8 with TRBJ2-2; 11 bases line up with TRBD1. Trimming cost V 3 bases and J 0 bases; bases outside gene matches: 0. Germline CDR1 is SGHVS and CDR2 is FQNEAQ. The CDR3 has 16 amino acids. In nucleotides, the CDR3 is TGTGCCAGCAGCTTGGGACAGGGGGCGAACACCGGGGAGCTGTTTTTT. Translated: CASSLGQGANTGELFF.

The chain employs TRBV24-1 and TRBJ2-7; 14 nucleotides match TRBD2. The CDR3 runs to 15 residues. CDR1 is KGHDR, CDR2 SFDVKD, per germline. V gave up 4 bases and J gave up 5 bases; unmatched junction bases: 3. The CDR3 DNA sequence: TGTGCCACCAGTGAGGGACTAGCGGGAGCGGACGAGCAGTACTTC. Protein sequence: CATSEGLAGADEQYF.

This clone was detected once. This rearrangement joins TRBV10-3 to TRBJ2-7; D call uncertain. V lost 8 bases, J lost 2 bases, and 10 bases lay in between. Germline CDR1 reads ENHRY; CDR2 reads SYGVKD. The CDR3 has 12 residues. The CDR3 sequence: CAIGPETYEQYF. The CDR3, as DNA: TGTGCCATCGGGCCAGAAACCTACGAGCAGTACTTC.

This chain joins TRBV9 and TRBJ2-1, with 8 bases aligning to TRBD2. Trimming took 0 bases from V and 6 from J; bases not matched to a gene: 5. Germline CDR1 is SGDLS and CDR2 is YYNGEE. CDR3 length: 15 residues. In DNA form, the CDR3 reads TGTGCCAGCAGCGTAGTAGGGACTAGTGGCAATGAGCAGTTCTTC. It translates to CASSVVGTSGNEQFF. Variable domain in full (rest from reference TRBV9 and TRBJ2-1): DSGVTQTPKHLITATGQRVTLRCSPRSGDLSVYWYQQSLDQGLQFLIQYYNGEERAKGNILERFSAQQFPDLHSELNLSSLELGDSALYFCASSVVGTSGNEQFFGPGTRLTVL.

The gene calls are TRBV29-1 and TRBJ2-1; D might be TRBD1 or TRBD2, each matching 6 bases. The CDR3 consists of 13 residues. Per germline, CDR1 SQVTM and CDR2 ANQGSEA. CDR3 residues: CNGGHNQYNEQFF. CDR3 DNA sequence: TGCAACGGGGGACACAACCAGTACAATGAGCAGTTCTTC.

The rearrangement joins TRBV28 to TRBJ2-3, with a tentative D call TRBD2 (6 bases). Looked up from germline, CDR1 is MDHEN and CDR2 is SYDVKM. V lost 7 bases and J 5 bases, leaving 13 bases between the germline ends. This CDR3 is built from 13 residues. The CDR3 spells CASNPSAEDTQYF. CDR3 DNA: TGTGCCAGCAACCCTAGCGCCGAAGATACGCAGTATTTT.

This rearrangement joins TRBV5-1 to TRBJ1-2, with no clear D. The CDR3 has 12 amino acids. Trimming stripped 4 bases from V and 7 bases from J, with 11 bases between. Germline V gene data show CDR1 as SGHRS and CDR2 as YFSETQ. In DNA form, the CDR3 reads TGCGCCAGCAGCCCCGGGGTTGGTGGCTACACCTTC. Translated, it gives CASSPGVGGYTF. Filled out from reference TRBV5-1 and TRBJ1-2, the complete variable domain reads KAGVTQTPRYLIKTRGQQVTLSCSPISGHRSVSWYQQTPGQGLQFLFEYFSETQRNKGNFPGRFSGRQFSNSRSEMNVSTLELGDSALYLCASSPGVGGYTFGSGTRLTVV.

This sequence joins TRBV21-1 and TRBJ1-6; the table assigns TRBD1, which was not confirmed against the DNA. TRBV21-1 is recorded as a pseudogene. The CDR3 has 14 amino acids. CDR3 nucleotide sequence: TGTGCCAGCAGCAAGAGTCTGGGCAATTCACCCCTCCACTTT. Its protein product is CASSKSLGNSPLHF.

This rearrangement joins TRBV5-4 to TRBJ2-3; 7 nucleotides align to TRBD2. The CDR3 spans 14 residues. Trimming cost V 7 bases and J 2 bases; bases outside gene matches: 7. Looked up from germline, CDR1 is SGHNT and CDR2 is YYREEE (reference sequence). In DNA, the CDR3 is TGTGCCAGCCAGTGGGGGGGAACCACAGATACGCAGTATTTT. This encodes CASQWGGTTDTQYF.

The gene calls are TRBV3-1 (or the pseudogene TRBV3-2) and TRBJ1-3; 7 positions match TRBD1. This CDR3 region has 13 residues. Germline loops: CDR1 LGHDT, CDR2 YNNKEL (reference sequence). The junction had 3 bases not matched to a gene; V was cut back by 4 bases and J by 6 bases. CDR3 coding DNA: TGTGCCAGCAGCCGAGGGGGCGAAAACACCATATATTTT. Translated: CASSRGGENTIYF.

V usage is TRBV19 and J usage is TRBJ1-2; D is undetermined. CDR3 length equals 12 residues. The V end lost 2 bases, the J end lost 3 bases, and 4 bases lay between the germline ends. Germline V CDR1 and CDR2: LNHDA, SQIVND (reference sequence). Here the CDR3 DNA reads TGTGCCAGTAGTATAAGAGACTATGGCTACACCTTC. It yields the protein CASSIRDYGYTF.

This chain joins TRBV28 and TRBJ1-5; D is perhaps TRBD1 (6 bases). Trimming stripped 6 bases from V and 7 bases from J, with 22 bases between. Per the germline V gene, CDR1 is MDHEN and CDR2 is SYDVKM. The CDR3 length is 16 residues. CDR3 coding DNA: TGTGCCAGCAGAATAGGCGGAACAGGGATTCGGCAGCCCCAGCATTTT. Translation: CASRIGGTGIRQPQHF.

This clone came up once. This rearrangement joins TRBV11-2 to TRBJ1-3, with TRBD1 identical over 7 bases. Germline trimming cut 5 bases from V and 3 bases from J; bases unmatched to any gene: 7. Germline lookup yields CDR1 SGHAT and CDR2 FQNNGV. The CDR3 totals 15 residues. CDR3 sequence reads: CASSRGQVDGNTIYF. The CDR3 DNA sequence: TGTGCCAGCAGCCGTGGACAGGTCGATGGAAACACCATATATTTT.

The chain uses TRBV19 and TRBJ1-2; 7 positions agree with TRBD1. V dropped 4 bases and J dropped 5; count of bases not matched to a gene: 7. The V gene's germline CDR1 is LNHDA and CDR2 SQIVND (reference sequence). There are 14 residues in the CDR3. CDR3 DNA sequence: TGTGCCAGTAGTACGGGACAGATCGCTTATGGCTACACCTTC. Translated: CASSTGQIAYGYTF.

CDR3 DNA sequence: TGTGCCAGCAGCGGACCCCACACAGGTGCGCACCGCTATGGCTACACCTTC. Encoded protein: CASSGPHTGAHRYGYTF. V and J are TRBV13 and TRBJ1-2; possible D gene TRBD1, 5 bases. This CDR3 spans 17 amino acids. V was cut by 5 bases and J by 4 bases, with 23 bases left in between. Germline V gene lookup returns CDR1 PRHDT and CDR2 FYEKMQ (reference sequence).